This T cell receptor beta chain was recovered during a study of CD8 T cells in ankylosing spondylitis. General study findings and limits: A TCR beta motif of under 10 highly homologous variants appeared characteristic of ankylosing spondylitis blood. Disease-linked clones were CD8+ and relatively rare in peripheral blood. Earlier reports found some motif variants in synovial fluid and blood in reactive arthritis.

CDR3 length equals 15 residues. From germline, CDR1 is SNHLY and CDR2 FYNNEI. V lost 2 bases, J lost 6 bases, and 7 bases stayed unmatched. TCRdb analysed the 5' RACE reads with MiXCR anew, one entry per CDR3 protein. The sample includes 220,000 or so distinct CDR3 sequences, roughly a tenth of them seen just once. On this clonotype: No antigen is known for it.

This sequence was found in a male donor with ankylosing spondylitis or in good health (not recorded which). Sequencing was carried out using blood, either unsorted or a sorted T cell fraction (not recorded which). This chain uses TRBV2 with TRBJ2-1; 7 bases line up with TRBD2. The CDR3 region is CASSEFSGRANEQFF. The CDR3 region has the DNA TGTGCCAGCAGTGAATTCTCGGGGAGGGCCAATGAGCAGTTCTTC.